The following is a T cell receptor (beta chain) sequence with its context. Its specificity is not known. TCRdb re-derived calls from the 5' RACE reads in MiXCR, one entry per CDR3 protein. Here the sample spans about 470,000 distinct CDR3 sequences, 20% to 25% being singletons. Germline assignment: CDR1 MDHEN and CDR2 SYDVKM. This CDR3 spans 12 amino acids. V was shortened by 2 bases and J by 9 bases, with 8 bases between the two germline ends. This sample stems from a study of identical twins. The study, taken as a whole, reports: Out-of-frame TCR alpha sharing observed in monozygotic twins exceeded model estimates.

This same sample was also taken into another study, of T cells expressing NK-cell markers. That study reports: Anti-gamma-delta TCR antibody use in several experiments restricted sorting to alpha-beta TCR T cells. NKG2C+ dominant clonotype frequencies in six donors were 1.0-7.0% of CD8+ T cells.

The sequenced sample consisted of CD4+ T cells sorted from blood. This sequence was found in a woman between 18 and 29 years old in good health. The V call is TRBV28, the J call TRBJ2-1; D may be TRBD2 (5 bases). CDR3 protein: CASSLPGFEQFF. CDR3 nucleotides: TGTGCCAGCAGTTTACCGGGATTTGAGCAGTTCTTC.